Included here is one TCR beta chain sequence, with context. The immunoSEQ assay was v3. Some clones are missing from TCRdb's copy, which holds only in-frame ones; the method was immunoSEQ multiplex PCR. The sample has about 21,000 clones, about 71% seen once. This sample was included in a study of TIL therapy for anti-PD-1-resistant metastatic lung cancer. Study summary: Half of patients were current or former smokers. Median tumor mutation burden was roughly 1.5 mutations per megabase.

Time point of the sample: pre-treatment sample, taken before nivolumab and TIL therapy. The sample here was blood, taken at baseline. This TCR was sampled from a person aged 25-85 years with non-small cell lung cancer.

DNA of the CDR3: TGTGCCAGCAGTCCTTCAGGGGGCAGGGGAGCTTTCTTT. Protein product: CASSPSGGRGAFF. The chain carries TRBV28 and TRBJ1-1; 8 bases are shared with TRBD1. CDR3 length: 13 amino acids. The V gene end was trimmed by 5 bases and the J gene end by 10 bases; junction bases not matched to a gene: 9. Germline V lookup: CDR1 MDHEN, CDR2 SYDVKM. Using reference TRBV28 and TRBJ1-1 for the parts outside the CDR3, the full variable domain is DVKVTQSSRYLVKRTGEKVFLECVQDMDHENMFWYRQDPGLGLRLIYFSYDVKMKEKGDIPEGYSVSREKKERFSLILESASTNQTSMYLCASSPSGGRGAFFGQGTRLTVV.